This T cell receptor (beta chain) was observed in a study of control samples from healthy donors and cancer patients. Germline V gives CDR1 LNHDA, CDR2 SQIVND (reference sequence). The CDR3 has 10 amino acids. Trimming stripped 5 bases from V and 12 bases from J, with 7 bases between. This clone has more than one count but fewer than ten. Profiled with immunoSEQ multiplex PCR; TCRdb holds only in-frame clones, not every one. The sample carries roughly 130,000 clones, approximately 90% recorded once. The J gene is TRBJ1-4, the V gene TRBV19; D gene ambiguous. Sequencing was performed on blood. The source is a man aged 50 or older in good health. The CDR3, as DNA: TGTGCCAGTAGTTTATTAGAACTGTTTTTT. It codes for CASSLLELFF.